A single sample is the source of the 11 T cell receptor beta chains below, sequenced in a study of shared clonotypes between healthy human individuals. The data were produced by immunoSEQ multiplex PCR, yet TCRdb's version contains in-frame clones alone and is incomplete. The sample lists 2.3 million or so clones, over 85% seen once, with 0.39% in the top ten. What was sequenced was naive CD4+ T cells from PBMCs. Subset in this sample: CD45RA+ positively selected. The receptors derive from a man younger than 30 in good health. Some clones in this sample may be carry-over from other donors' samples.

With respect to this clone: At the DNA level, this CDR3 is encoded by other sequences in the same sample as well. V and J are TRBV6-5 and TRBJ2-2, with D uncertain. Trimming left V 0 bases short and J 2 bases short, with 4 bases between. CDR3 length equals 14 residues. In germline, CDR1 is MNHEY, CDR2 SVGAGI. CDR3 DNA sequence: TGTGCCAGCAGTTACTCGACAAACACCGGGGAGCTGTTTTTT. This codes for CASSYSTNTGELFF.

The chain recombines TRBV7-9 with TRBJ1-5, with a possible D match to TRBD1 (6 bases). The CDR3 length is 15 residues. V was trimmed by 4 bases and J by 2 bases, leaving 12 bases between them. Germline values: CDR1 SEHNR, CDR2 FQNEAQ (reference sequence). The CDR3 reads CASSSQGVGNQPQHF. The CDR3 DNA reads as TGTGCCAGCAGCTCACAGGGAGTTGGCAATCAGCCCCAGCATTTT.

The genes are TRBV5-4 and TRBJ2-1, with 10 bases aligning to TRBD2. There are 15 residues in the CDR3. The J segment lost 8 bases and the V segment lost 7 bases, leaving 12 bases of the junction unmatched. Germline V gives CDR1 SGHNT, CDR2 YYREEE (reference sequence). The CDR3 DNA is TGTGCCAGCTCCCCTCCCAGCGGGGGGGGCGATGAGCAGTTCTTC. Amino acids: CASSPPSGGGDEQFF.

The CDR3: CASSQAASGLSTDTQYF. The CDR3 DNA reads as TGCGCCAGCAGCCAAGCGGCTAGCGGGCTGAGCACAGATACGCAGTATTTT. The chain recombines TRBV4-1 with TRBJ2-3; 8 positions agree with TRBD2. Losses at the gene ends were 1 base for V and 0 bases for J; bases not matched to a gene: 6. CDR3 length: 17 residues. The germline CDR1 and CDR2 sequences are MGHRA and YSYEKL.

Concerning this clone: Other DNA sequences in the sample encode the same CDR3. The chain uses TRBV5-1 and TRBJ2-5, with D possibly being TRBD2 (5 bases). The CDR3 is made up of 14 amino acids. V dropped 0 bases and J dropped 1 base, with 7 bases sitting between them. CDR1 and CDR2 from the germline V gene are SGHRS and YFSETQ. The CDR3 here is CASSLVGSQETQYF. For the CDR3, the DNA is TGCGCCAGCAGCTTGGTGGGGAGCCAAGAGACCCAGTACTTC. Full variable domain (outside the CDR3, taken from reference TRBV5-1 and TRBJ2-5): KAGVTQTPRYLIKTRGQQVTLSCSPISGHRSVSWYQQTPGQGLQFLFEYFSETQRNKGNFPGRFSGRQFSNSRSEMNVSTLELGDSALYLCASSLVGSQETQYFGPGTRLLVL.

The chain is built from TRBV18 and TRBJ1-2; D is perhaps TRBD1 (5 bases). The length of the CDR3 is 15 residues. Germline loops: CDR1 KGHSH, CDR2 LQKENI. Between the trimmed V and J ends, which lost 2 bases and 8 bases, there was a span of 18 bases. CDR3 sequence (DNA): TGTGCCAGCTCACCAGATTCGATGGGGCTTACGGGCTACACCTTC. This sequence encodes CASSPDSMGLTGYTF.

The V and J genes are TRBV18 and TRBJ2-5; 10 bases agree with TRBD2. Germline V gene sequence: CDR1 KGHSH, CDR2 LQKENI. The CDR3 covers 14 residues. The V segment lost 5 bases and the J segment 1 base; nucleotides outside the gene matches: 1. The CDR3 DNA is TGTGCCAGCTCAACTAGCGGGACCCAAGAGACCCAGTACTTC. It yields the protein CASSTSGTQETQYF.

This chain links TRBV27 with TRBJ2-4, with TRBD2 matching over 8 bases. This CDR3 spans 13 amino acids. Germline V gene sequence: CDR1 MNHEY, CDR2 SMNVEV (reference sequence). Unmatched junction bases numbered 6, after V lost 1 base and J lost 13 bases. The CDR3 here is CASSLFTGGYQYF. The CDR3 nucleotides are TGTGCCAGCAGTTTATTTACGGGGGGGTACCAGTACTTC.

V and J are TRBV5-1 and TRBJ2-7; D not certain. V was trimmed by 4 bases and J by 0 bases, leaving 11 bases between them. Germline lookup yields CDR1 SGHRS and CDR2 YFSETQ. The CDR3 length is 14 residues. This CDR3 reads CASSPTASSYEQYF. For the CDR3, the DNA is TGCGCCAGCAGCCCTACTGCGAGCTCCTACGAGCAGTACTTC.

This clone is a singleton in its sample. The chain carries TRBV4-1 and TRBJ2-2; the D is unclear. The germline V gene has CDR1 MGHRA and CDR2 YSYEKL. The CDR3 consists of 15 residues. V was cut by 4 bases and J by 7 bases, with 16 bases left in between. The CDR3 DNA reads TGCGCCAGCAGCCTGTCGGCCCCGAGCAGCGGGGAGCTGTTTTTT. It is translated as CASSLSAPSSGELFF.

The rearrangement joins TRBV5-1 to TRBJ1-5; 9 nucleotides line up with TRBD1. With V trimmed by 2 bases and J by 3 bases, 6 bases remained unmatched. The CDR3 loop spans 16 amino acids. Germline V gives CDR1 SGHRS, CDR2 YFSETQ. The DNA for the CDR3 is TGCGCCAGCAGCTTAACAGGGGGCACGATCAATCAGCCCCAGCATTTT. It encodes CASSLTGGTINQPQHF.